Below, 17 T cell receptor beta chains from the same sample are listed, as sequenced in a study of cytomegalovirus exposure and HLA in healthy donors. The assay was immunoSEQ multiplex PCR, and TCRdb's table has in-frame clones only and misses some. The sample carries 90,000 to 150,000 clones, approximately 87% recorded once. The specimen sequenced was PBMCs. The receptors come from a woman aged 18-30 years in good health and CMV-seropositive.

V usage is TRBV13 and J usage is TRBJ2-2; no firm D call. V dropped 4 bases and J dropped 9 bases, with 15 bases sitting between them. The CDR3 is made up of 14 amino acids. The germline V gene encodes CDR1 PRHDT and CDR2 FYEKMQ (reference sequence). CDR3 residues: CASSYFTEFRELFF. The CDR3 bases are TGTGCCAGCAGCTACTTCACAGAGTTCAGGGAGCTGTTTTTT. The variable domain in full, with the rest retrieved from reference TRBV13 and TRBJ2-2, is AAGVIQSPRHLIKEKRETATLKCYPIPRHDTVYWYQQGPGQDPQFLISFYEKMQSDKGSIPDRFSAQQFSDYHSELNMSSLELGDSALYFCASSYFTEFRELFFGEGSRLTVL.

This rearrangement joins TRBV19 to TRBJ1-3, with D possibly matching TRBD1 (5 bases). The V end was cut by 3 bases, the J end by 0 bases, with 12 bases between. Germline-derived CDR1 and CDR2 are LNHDA and SQIVND (reference sequence). The CDR3 runs to 16 residues. CDR3 residues: CASSMAGQLSGNTIYF. The CDR3 DNA sequence: TGTGCCAGTAGTATGGCAGGGCAACTCTCTGGAAACACCATATATTTT.

The CDR3 reads CASSIGGQGSHEQYF. DNA for the CDR3: TGTGCCAGTAGTATAGGGGGACAGGGTTCCCACGAGCAGTACTTC. The chain is built from TRBV19 and TRBJ2-7; 9 nucleotides align to TRBD1. J lost 5 bases, V lost 1 base, and 6 bases had no gene match. The CDR3 runs 15 residues. Germline V gives CDR1 LNHDA, CDR2 SQIVND (reference sequence).

This clone came up once. The chain couples TRBV7-9 to TRBJ2-7, with D maybe TRBD2 (6 bases). This CDR3 is 15 amino acids long. CDR1 is SEHNR and CDR2 is FQNEAQ in the germline V gene (reference sequence). Trimming pared 6 bases from V and 1 base from J, leaving 16 bases between. The DNA for the CDR3 is TGTGCCAGCAGTTCCAAGGGGCGGGGATCCTACGAGCAGTACTTC. Protein sequence: CASSSKGRGSYEQYF.

The chain has TRBV7-9 and TRBJ2-2; D perhaps matches TRBD1 (5 bases). The V gene lost 10 bases and the J gene lost 2 bases, with 11 bases spanning the gap. The V gene's germline CDR1 is SEHNR and CDR2 FQNEAQ (reference sequence). This CDR3 has 13 amino acids. The CDR3 region has the DNA TGTGCCACCGACAGAAGAAACACCGGGGAGCTGTTTTTT. Translated, it gives CATDRRNTGELFF. Combining the CDR3 with reference TRBV7-9 and TRBJ2-2 gives the whole variable domain DTGVSQNPRHKITKRGQNVTFRCDPISEHNRLYWYRQTLGQGPEFLTYFQNEAQLEKSRLLSDRFSAERPKGSFSTLEIQRTEQGDSAMYLCATDRRNTGELFFGEGSRLTVL.

This rearrangement joins TRBV27 to TRBJ1-2; the match to TRBD1 covers 8 bases. Germline CDR1 reads MNHEY; CDR2 reads SMNVEV (reference sequence). CDR3 length: 17 amino acids. Trimming at V came to 2 bases and at J to 3 bases, leaving 11 bases not matched to a gene. Here the CDR3 reads CASSLRGQDSSYYGYTF. CDR3 sequence (DNA): TGTGCCAGCAGTTTACGGGGACAGGACTCTTCTTACTATGGCTACACCTTC.

V and J are TRBV2 and TRBJ2-5; tentative D call: TRBD2 (5 bases). CDR3 length: 12 amino acids. The germline CDR1 and CDR2 sequences are SNHLY and FYNNEI. V lost 4 bases to trimming and J lost 7 bases, with 10 bases between them. CDR3 loop: CASSGLEVTQYF. The CDR3 coding sequence is TGTGCCAGCAGTGGTCTGGAGGTGACCCAGTACTTC. Based on the CDR3 plus reference TRBV2 and TRBJ2-5, the full variable domain is EPEVTQTPSHQVTQMGQEVILRCVPISNHLYFYWYRQILGQKVEFLVSFYNNEISEKSEIFDDQFSVERPDGSNFTLKIRSTKLEDSAMYFCASSGLEVTQYFGPGTRLLVL.

The chain combines TRBV7-2 with TRBJ2-5, with a weak D call TRBD2 (5 bases). This CDR3 region has 15 residues. Germline V gives CDR1 SGHTA, CDR2 FQGNSA. Deletions cut 1 base from V and 4 bases from J, with 13 bases between. In DNA, the CDR3 is TGTGCCAGCAGCTTAGGGCTAGTGGGGAGAGAGACCCAGTACTTC. This encodes CASSLGLVGRETQYF.

The rearrangement uses TRBV6-1 and TRBJ1-2; maybe TRBD1 (6 bases). Germline V gene sequence: CDR1 MNHNS, CDR2 SASEGT. The CDR3 is 18 residues long. The V and J ends lost 5 bases and 0 bases respectively, with 22 bases between them. The DNA for the CDR3 is TGTGCCAGCAGTAAAGGACAGCTCCGCAAACCATCTAACTATGGCTACACCTTC. This sequence encodes CASSKGQLRKPSNYGYTF.

V and J are TRBV9 and TRBJ2-7, with 10 bases identical to TRBD1. The V and J ends lost 0 bases and 5 bases, in that order; junction bases with no gene match: 5. Germline V lookup: CDR1 SGDLS, CDR2 YYNGEE. This CDR3 region has 15 residues. Here the CDR3 reads CASSVEGQGIHEQYF. The CDR3 DNA sequence: TGTGCCAGCAGCGTAGAGGGACAGGGGATCCACGAGCAGTACTTC.

The rearrangement links TRBV7-9 to TRBJ1-2, with D possibly TRBD1 on 5 matching bases. The CDR3 runs 15 residues. Germline V CDR1 and CDR2: SEHNR, FQNEAQ (reference sequence). Trimming cost V 4 bases and J 0 bases, with 12 bases left between them. The DNA of the CDR3 is TGTGCCAGCAGCTCCCCGACAGATTCTAACTATGGCTACACCTTC. The encoded protein is CASSSPTDSNYGYTF.

The J gene is TRBJ1-1, the V gene TRBV29-1; D is unresolved. Trimming removed 6 bases at V and 2 bases at J, with 16 bases between. Germline lookup yields CDR1 SQVTM and CDR2 ANQGSEA. The CDR3 totals 14 residues. The CDR3 protein is CSVPAGLPNTEAFF. CDR3 nucleotides: TGCAGCGTGCCGGCCGGACTGCCAAACACTGAAGCTTTCTTT.

The chain employs TRBV2 and TRBJ2-5; perhaps TRBD1 as D (6 bases). CDR1 SNHLY and CDR2 FYNNEI come from the germline V gene. The CDR3 runs 14 residues. The V end lost 0 bases, the J end lost 4 bases, and 9 bases lay between the germline ends. The CDR3 sequence is CASSEAARGETQYF. The CDR3 DNA reads as TGTGCCAGCAGTGAAGCGGCCAGGGGAGAGACCCAGTACTTC.

J is TRBJ1-1 and V is TRBV2; D possibly corresponds to TRBD1 (5 bases). V lost 4 bases and J lost 3, with 9 bases in between. CDR1 is SNHLY, CDR2 FYNNEI, per germline. There are 13 residues in the CDR3. The CDR3 loop reads CASSGQLYTEAFF. Here the CDR3 DNA reads TGTGCCAGCAGTGGACAGCTCTACACTGAAGCTTTCTTT.

The rearrangement uses TRBV4-1 and TRBJ2-7; 8 bases fit TRBD2. The CDR3 runs to 17 residues. Trimming removed 1 base from V and 4 bases from J; junction bases left unmatched: 12. From germline, CDR1 is MGHRA and CDR2 YSYEKL. Written as DNA, the CDR3 is TGCGCCAGCAGCCAAGCCCCCACTAGCGGCCCCAGTTACGAGCAGTACTTC. Amino acids: CASSQAPTSGPSYEQYF.

The chain uses TRBV6-5 and TRBJ1-1, with D possibly TRBD1 on 6 matching bases. V lost 6 bases and J lost 4, with 15 bases in between. There are 14 residues in the CDR3. The germline CDR1 and CDR2 sequences are MNHEY and SVGAGI. The DNA for the CDR3 is TGTGCCAGCAGCCCGACAGGTCGTAGCACTGAAGCTTTCTTT. This sequence encodes CASSPTGRSTEAFF.

The chain links TRBV18 to TRBJ1-3; D gene uncertain. Germline CDR1 is KGHSH and CDR2 is LQKENI. Trimming cost V 5 bases and J 0 bases, with 11 bases left between them. CDR3 size: 15 residues. CDR3 nucleotides: TGTGCCAGCTCAGCCTTCCGGGACTCTGGAAACACCATATATTTT. Amino acid sequence: CASSAFRDSGNTIYF.